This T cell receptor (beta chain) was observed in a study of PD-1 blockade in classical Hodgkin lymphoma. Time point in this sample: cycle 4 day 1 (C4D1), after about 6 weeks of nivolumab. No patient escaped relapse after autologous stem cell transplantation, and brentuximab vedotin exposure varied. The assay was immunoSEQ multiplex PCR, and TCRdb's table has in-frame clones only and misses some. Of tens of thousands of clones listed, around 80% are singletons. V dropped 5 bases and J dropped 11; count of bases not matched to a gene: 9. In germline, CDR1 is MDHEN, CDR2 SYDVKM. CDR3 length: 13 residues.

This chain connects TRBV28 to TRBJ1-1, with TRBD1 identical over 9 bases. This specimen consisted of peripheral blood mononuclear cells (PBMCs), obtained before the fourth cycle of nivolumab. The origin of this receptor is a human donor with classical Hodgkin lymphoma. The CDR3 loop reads CASSIDLDRGAFF. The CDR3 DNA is TGTGCCAGCAGTATTGATTTGGACAGGGGTGCTTTCTTT.